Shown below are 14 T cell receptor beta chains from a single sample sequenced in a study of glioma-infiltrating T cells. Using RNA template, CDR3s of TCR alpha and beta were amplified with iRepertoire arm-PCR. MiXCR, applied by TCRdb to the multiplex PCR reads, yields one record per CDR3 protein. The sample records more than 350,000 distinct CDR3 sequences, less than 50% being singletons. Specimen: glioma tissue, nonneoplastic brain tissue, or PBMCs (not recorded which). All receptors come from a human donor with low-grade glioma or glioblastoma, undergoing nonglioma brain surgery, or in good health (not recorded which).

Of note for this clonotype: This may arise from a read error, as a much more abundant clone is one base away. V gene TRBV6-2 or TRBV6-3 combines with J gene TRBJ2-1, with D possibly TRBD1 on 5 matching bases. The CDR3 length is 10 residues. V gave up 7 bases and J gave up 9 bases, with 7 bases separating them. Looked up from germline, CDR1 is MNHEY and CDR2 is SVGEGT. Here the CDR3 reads CASIDSEQFF. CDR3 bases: TGTGCCAGCATCGACAGTGAGCAGTTCTTC.

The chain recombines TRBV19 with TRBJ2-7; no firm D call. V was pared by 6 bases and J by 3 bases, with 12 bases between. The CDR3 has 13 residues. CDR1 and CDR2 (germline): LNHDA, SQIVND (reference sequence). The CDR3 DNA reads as TGTGCCAGTAGCTACGAACCACTCTACGAGCAGTACTTC. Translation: CASSYEPLYEQYF.

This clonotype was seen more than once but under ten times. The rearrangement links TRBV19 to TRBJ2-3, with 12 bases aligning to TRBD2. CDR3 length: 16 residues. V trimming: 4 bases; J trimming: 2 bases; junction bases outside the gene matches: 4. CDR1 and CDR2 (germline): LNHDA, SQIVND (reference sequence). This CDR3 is CASSTRTSGVTDTQYF. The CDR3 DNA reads TGTGCCAGTAGTACGAGGACTAGCGGGGTCACAGATACGCAGTATTTT. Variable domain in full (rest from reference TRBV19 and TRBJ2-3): DGGITQSPKYLFRKEGQNVTLSCEQNLNHDAMYWYRQDPGQGLRLIYYSQIVNDFQKGDIAEGYSVSREKKESFPLTVTSAQKNPTAFYLCASSTRTSGVTDTQYFGPGTRLTVL.

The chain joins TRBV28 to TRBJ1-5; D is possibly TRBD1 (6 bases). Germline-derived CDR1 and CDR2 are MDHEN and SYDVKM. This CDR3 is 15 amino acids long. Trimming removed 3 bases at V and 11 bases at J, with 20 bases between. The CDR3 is CASSFQGMRQETQHF. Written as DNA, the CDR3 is TGTGCCAGCAGTTTTCAGGGGATGAGGCAAGAGACCCAGCATTTT.

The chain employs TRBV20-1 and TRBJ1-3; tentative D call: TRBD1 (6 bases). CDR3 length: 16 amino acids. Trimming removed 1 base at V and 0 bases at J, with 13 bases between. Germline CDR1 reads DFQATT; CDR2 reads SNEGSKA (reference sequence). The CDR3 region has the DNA TGCAGTGCTAGAGTTGGGGGGACAAACTCTGGAAACACCATATATTTT. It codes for CSARVGGTNSGNTIYF.

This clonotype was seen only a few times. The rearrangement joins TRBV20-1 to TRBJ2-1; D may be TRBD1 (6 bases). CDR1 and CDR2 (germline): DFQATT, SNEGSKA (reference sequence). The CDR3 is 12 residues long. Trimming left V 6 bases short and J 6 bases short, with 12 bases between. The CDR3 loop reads CSAKLGGNEQFF. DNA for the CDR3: TGCAGTGCCAAGCTAGGGGGCAATGAGCAGTTCTTC.

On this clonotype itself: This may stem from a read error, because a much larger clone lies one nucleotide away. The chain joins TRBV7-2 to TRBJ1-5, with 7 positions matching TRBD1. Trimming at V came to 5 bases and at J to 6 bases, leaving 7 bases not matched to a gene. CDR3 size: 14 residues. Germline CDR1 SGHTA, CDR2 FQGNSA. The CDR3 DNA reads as TGTGCCAGCAGCCTGGACAGGAGTGGTCAGCCCCAGCATTTT. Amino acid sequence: CASSLDRSGQPQHF.

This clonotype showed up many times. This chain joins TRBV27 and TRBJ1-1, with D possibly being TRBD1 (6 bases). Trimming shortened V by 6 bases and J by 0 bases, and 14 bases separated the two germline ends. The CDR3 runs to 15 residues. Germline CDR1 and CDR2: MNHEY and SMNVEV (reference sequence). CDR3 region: CASRAQGSLNTEAFF. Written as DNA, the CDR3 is TGTGCCAGCAGGGCACAGGGAAGCTTGAACACTGAAGCTTTCTTT.

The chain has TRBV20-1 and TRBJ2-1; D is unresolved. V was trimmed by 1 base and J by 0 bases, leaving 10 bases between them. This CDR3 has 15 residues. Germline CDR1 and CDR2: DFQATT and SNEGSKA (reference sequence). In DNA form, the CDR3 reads TGCAGTGCTAGAGGCAGCAGGACCTCCTACAATGAGCAGTTCTTC. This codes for CSARGSRTSYNEQFF.

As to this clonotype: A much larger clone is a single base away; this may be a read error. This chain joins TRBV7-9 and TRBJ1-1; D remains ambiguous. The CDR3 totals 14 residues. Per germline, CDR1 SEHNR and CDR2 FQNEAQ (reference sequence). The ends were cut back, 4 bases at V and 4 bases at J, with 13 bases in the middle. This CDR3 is CASSYWIMSTEAFF. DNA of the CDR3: TGTGCCAGCAGCTATTGGATAATGAGCACTGAAGCTTTCTTT. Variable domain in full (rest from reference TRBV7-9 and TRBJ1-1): DTGVSQNPRHKITKRGQNVTFRCDPISEHNRLYWYRQTLGQGPEFLTYFQNEAQLEKSRLLSDRFSAERPKGSFSTLEIQRTEQGDSAMYLCASSYWIMSTEAFFGQGTRLTVV.

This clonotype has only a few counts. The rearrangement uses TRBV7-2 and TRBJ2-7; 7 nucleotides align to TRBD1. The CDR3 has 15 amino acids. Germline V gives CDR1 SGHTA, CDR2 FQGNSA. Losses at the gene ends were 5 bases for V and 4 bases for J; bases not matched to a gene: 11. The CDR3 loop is CASSPPPGQTYEQYF. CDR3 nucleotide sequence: TGTGCCAGCAGCCCCCCGCCGGGACAGACGTACGAGCAGTACTTC.

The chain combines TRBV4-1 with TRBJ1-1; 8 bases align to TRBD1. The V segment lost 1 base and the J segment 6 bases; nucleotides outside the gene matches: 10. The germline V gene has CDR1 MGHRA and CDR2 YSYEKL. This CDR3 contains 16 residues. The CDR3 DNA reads TGCGCCAGCAGCCAAGCTTCGACAGGGGAGAAGTCTGAAGCTTTCTTT. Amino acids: CASSQASTGEKSEAFF.

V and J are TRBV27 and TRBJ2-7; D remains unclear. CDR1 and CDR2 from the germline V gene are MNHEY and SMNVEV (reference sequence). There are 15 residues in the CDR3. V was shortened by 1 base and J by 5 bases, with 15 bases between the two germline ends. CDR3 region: CASSLFAVGRDEQYF. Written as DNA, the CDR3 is TGTGCCAGCAGTTTATTTGCGGTCGGACGCGACGAGCAGTACTTC.

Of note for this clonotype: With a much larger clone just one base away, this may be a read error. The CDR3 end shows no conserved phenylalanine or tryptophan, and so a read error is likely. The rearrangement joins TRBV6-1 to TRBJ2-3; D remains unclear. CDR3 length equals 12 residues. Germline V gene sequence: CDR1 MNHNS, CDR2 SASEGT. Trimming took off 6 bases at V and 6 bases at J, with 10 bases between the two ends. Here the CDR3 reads CASSLTRDTQYS. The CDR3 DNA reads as TGTGCCAGCAGCTTAACGCGGGATACGCAGTATTCT.